This T cell receptor beta chain was obtained from a study of OX40 agonist ivuxolimab in advanced cancers. About the research overall: Prior therapy, whether anti-PD-1, anti-PD-L1 or anti-CTLA-4, was allowed, and roughly 40% had some. Partial responses were achieved by three patients, one with hepatocellular carcinoma and two with cutaneous melanoma.

The CDR3 has 16 amino acids. V lost 5 bases, J lost 2 bases, and 16 bases lay in between. The germline CDR1 and CDR2 sequences are WNHNN and SYGVQD (reference sequence). Baseline was the first blood sampling point, followed by cycle 4 day 1 and cycle 7 day 1. Produced via immunoSEQ multiplex PCR; TCRdb's table is partial and in-frame only. Of approximately 90,000 clones in the sample, about 90% were seen once. The source material was CD4+ or CD8+ T cells sorted from blood, sampled in a trial of the OX40 agonist ivuxolimab. This chain joins TRBV10-1 and TRBJ2-1, with a weak D call TRBD2 (7 bases). The clonotype comes from an adult with an advanced solid tumor such as melanoma, head and neck, liver or kidney cancer. CDR3 sequence reads: CASSKRRGAPYNEQFF. In DNA, the CDR3 is TGCGCCAGCAGTAAGCGCCGGGGGGCTCCCTACAATGAGCAGTTCTTC.